This TCR beta chain was sequenced for a study of regulatory T cells in long-lasting Graves disease. Background on the study: Over 5 years on antithyroid drugs plus positive TSH receptor antibodies marked Graves' disease as persistent. General study results and limits: Sharing of public clonotypes was greater in persistent patients (2,741) than in new patients (about 970). The small sample size may have reduced accuracy.

CDR1 DFQATT and CDR2 SNEGSKA come from the germline V gene (reference sequence). V was shortened by 0 bases and J by 4 bases, with 3 bases between the two germline ends. The CDR3 spans 11 residues. This clonotype was detected ten times or more. Its specificity is not known. As to time point: persistent/refractory GD, antithyroid drugs over 5 years with positive TRAb. PBMC RNA was the source of the TCR library. With iRepertoire HTBI primers and Arm-PCR of CDR3 regions, TCR beta libraries were built. TCRdb passed the multiplex PCR reads through MiXCR, listing each CDR3 protein once. Of 300,000 to 400,000 distinct CDR3 sequences detected, roughly 21% appear once; the ten largest clones hold 29%.

This receptor was obtained from a female donor with Graves disease. Source: peripheral blood mononuclear cells (PBMCs), taken when the disease was refractory, from a patient treated with antithyroid drugs. The J gene is TRBJ2-5, the V gene TRBV20-1; D is ambiguous. The DNA for the CDR3 is TGCAGTGCTAGAGATGGAGAGACCCAGTACTTC. Protein: CSARDGETQYF.